This T cell receptor (delta chain) was observed in a study of gammadelta T cells in human blood. J gave up 0 bases and V 1 base, and 3 bases lay outside the gene matches. In germline, CDR1 is GEAIGNYY, CDR2 EKD. CDR3 size: 19 residues. TCRdb re-called the RT-PCR reads through CATT. The sample gives several hundred delta-chain clones, under 8.5% of which show up once; 36% is in the top ten. This clone occurred a few times. Sequencing was done on a sample of Vgamma9Vdelta2 gamma-delta T cells from infant blood. The TCR originated in a human donor. The rearrangement links TRDV2 to TRDJ3, with 12 positions matching TRDD3. The CDR3 bases are TGTGCCTGTGACACACTGGGGGATACCCACTCCTGGGACACCCGACAGATGTTTTTC. Encoded protein: CACDTLGDTHSWDTRQMFF.